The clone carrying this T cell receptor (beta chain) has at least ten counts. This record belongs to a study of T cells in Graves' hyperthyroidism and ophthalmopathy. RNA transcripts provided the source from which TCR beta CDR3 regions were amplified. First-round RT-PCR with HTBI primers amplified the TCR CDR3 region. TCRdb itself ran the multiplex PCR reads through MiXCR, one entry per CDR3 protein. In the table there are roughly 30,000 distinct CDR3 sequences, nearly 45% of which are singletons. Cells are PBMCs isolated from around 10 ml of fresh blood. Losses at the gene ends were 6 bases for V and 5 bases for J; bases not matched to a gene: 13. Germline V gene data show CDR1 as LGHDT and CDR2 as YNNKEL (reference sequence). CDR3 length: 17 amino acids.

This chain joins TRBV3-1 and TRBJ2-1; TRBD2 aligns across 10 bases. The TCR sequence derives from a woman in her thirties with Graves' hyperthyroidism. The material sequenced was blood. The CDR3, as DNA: TGTGCCAGCAGTCTCACAAAGCCGGGACTAGCGCACAATGAGCAGTTCTTC. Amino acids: CASSLTKPGLAHNEQFF.